This record concerns one TCR beta chain sequence. Its antigen is not identified. This record comes from a study of CD8+ T cells in alopecia areata. Whole-study context: The study gave treated patients oral tofacitinib at 5 to 10 mg twice daily.

Extraction of RNA preceded its reverse transcription into cDNA, which served as the sequencing template. The repertoire was sequenced with immunoSEQ multiplex PCR; TCRdb's copy has only in-frame clones and lacks some. The sample has roughly 200,000 clones; about 53% are singletons. Treatment: oral pan-JAK inhibitor, 5-10 mg twice daily. Study-wide points: With just one nonresponder, it is still uncertain whether baseline CD8+ expansion relates to response.

The germline V gene has CDR1 SGDLS and CDR2 YYNGEE. Trimming stripped 7 bases from V and 5 bases from J, with 12 bases between. The CDR3 contains 12 residues. The TCR originated in a human donor with alopecia areata. The chain is built from TRBV9 and TRBJ1-2; D uncertain. The sequencing here drew on CD8+ T cells sorted from blood, taken at week 24, from a patient treated with tofacitinib. CDR3 nucleotides: TGTGCCAGCGGTGGTGGGTTGTATGGCTACACCTTC. It encodes CASGGGLYGYTF.